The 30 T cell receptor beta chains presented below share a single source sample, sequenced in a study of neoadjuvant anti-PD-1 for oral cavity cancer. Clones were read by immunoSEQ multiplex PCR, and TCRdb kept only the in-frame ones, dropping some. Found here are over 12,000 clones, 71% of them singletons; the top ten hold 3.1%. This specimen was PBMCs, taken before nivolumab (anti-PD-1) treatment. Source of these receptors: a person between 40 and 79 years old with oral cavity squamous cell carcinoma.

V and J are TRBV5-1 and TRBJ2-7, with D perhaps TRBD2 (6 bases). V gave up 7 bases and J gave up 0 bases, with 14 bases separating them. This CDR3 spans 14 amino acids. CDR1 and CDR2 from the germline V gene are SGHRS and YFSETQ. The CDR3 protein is CASGLARSSYEQYF. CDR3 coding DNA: TGCGCCAGCGGGCTAGCGCGAAGCTCCTACGAGCAGTACTTC.

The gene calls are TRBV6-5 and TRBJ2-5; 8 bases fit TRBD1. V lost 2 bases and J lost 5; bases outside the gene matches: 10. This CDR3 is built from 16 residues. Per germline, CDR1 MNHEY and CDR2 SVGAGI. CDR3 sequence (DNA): TGTGCCAGCAGTTACCTTCAGGGGGCCGGGTGGGAGACCCAGTACTTC. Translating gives CASSYLQGAGWETQYF.

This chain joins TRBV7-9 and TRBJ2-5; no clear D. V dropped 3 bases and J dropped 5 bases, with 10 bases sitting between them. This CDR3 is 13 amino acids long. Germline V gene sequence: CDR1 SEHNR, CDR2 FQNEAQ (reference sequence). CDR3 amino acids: CASSFAGEETQYF. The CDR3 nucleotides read TGTGCCAGCAGCTTCGCAGGAGAGGAGACCCAGTACTTC. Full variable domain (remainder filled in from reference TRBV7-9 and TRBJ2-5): DTGVSQNPRHKITKRGQNVTFRCDPISEHNRLYWYRQTLGQGPEFLTYFQNEAQLEKSRLLSDRFSAERPKGSFSTLEIQRTEQGDSAMYLCASSFAGEETQYFGPGTRLLVL.

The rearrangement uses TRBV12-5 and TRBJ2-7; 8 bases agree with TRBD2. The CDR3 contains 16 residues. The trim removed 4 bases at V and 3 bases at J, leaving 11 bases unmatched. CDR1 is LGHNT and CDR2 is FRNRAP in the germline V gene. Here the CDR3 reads CASGSPSAGGNYEQYF. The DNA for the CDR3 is TGTGCTAGTGGTTCCCCATCTGCGGGGGGTAACTACGAGCAGTACTTC.

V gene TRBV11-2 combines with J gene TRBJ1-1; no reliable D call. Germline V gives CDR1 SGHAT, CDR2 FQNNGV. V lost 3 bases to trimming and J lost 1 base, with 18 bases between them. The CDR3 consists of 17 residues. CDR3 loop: CASSFAPVGGPNTEAFF. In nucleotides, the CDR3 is TGTGCCAGCAGCTTTGCCCCCGTGGGAGGACCGAACACTGAAGCTTTCTTT.

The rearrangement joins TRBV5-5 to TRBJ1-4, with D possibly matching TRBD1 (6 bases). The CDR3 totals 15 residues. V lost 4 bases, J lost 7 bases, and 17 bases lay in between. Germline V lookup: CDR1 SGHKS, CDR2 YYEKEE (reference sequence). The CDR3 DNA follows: TGTGCCAGCAGCGAGAACCTTGGACAGTTTGAAAAACTGTTTTTT. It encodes CASSENLGQFEKLFF.

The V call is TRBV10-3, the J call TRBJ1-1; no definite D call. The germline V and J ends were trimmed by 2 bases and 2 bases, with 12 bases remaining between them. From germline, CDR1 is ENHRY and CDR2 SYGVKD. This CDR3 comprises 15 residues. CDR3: CAISESWLNNTEAFF. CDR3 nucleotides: TGTGCCATCAGTGAGAGTTGGCTCAATAACACTGAAGCTTTCTTT.

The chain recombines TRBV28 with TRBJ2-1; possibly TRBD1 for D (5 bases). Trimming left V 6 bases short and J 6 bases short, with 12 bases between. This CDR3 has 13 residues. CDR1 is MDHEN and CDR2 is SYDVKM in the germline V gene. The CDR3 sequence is CASSPGMSNEQFF. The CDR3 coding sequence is TGTGCCAGCAGCCCAGGGATGTCCAATGAGCAGTTCTTC.

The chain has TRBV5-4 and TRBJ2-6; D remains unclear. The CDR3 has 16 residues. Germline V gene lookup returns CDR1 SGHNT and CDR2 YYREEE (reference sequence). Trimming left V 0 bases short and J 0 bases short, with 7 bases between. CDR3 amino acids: CASSLGRTSGANVLTF. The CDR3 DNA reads TGTGCCAGCAGCTTGGGACGTACCTCTGGGGCCAACGTCCTGACTTTC.

The CDR3 region has the DNA TGTGCCAGCAGCCCGGACAGGGGAGACACCGGGGAGCTGTTTTTT. It yields the protein CASSPDRGDTGELFF. The gene calls are TRBV5-8 and TRBJ2-2; 9 bases align to TRBD1. Germline CDR1 reads SGHTS; CDR2 reads YDEGEE. The CDR3 length is 15 residues. Germline trimming cut 4 bases from V and 3 bases from J; bases unmatched to any gene: 4.

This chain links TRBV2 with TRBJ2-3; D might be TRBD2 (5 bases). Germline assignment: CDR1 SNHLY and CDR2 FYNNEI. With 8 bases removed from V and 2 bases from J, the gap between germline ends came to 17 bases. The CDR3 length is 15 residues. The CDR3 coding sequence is TGTGCCAGCCGATGGACTCGGAGTAACACAGATACGCAGTATTTT. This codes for CASRWTRSNTDTQYF.

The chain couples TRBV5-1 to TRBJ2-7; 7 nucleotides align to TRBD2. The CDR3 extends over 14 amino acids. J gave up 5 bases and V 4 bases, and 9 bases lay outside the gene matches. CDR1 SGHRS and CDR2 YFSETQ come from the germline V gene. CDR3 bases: TGCGCCAGCAGCCGCGGGGAGGGGTGGCACGAGCAGTACTTC. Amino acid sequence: CASSRGEGWHEQYF.

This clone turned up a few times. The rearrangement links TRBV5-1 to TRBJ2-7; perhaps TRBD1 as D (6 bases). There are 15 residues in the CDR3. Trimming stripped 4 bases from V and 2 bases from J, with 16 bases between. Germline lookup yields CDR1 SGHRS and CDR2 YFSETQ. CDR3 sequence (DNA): TGCGCCAGCAGCGTGGCCGGGACATCAACCTACGAGCAGTACTTC. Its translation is CASSVAGTSTYEQYF.

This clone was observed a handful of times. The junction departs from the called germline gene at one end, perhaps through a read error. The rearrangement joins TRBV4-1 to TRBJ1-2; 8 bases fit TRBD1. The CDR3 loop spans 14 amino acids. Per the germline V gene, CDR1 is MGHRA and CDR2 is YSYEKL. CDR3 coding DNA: TGCGCCAGCAGCCATCCCGACAGGGGCTATGGTTACACCTTC. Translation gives CASSHPDRGYGYTF.

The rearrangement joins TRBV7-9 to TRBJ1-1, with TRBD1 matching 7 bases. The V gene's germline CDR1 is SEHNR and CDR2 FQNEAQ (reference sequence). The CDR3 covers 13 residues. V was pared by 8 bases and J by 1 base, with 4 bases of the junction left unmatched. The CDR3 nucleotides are TGTGCCAGCGGCGGGACAGCGAACACTGAAGCTTTCTTT. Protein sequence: CASGGTANTEAFF.

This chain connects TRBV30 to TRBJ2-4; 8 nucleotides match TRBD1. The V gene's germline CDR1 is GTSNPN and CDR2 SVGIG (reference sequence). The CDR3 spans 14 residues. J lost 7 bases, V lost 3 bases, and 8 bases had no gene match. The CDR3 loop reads CAWRKQGVANIQYF. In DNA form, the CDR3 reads TGTGCCTGGAGGAAACAGGGGGTTGCGAACATTCAGTACTTC.

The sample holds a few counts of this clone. CDR3 amino acids: CASSESIPTGDGYTF. CDR3 bases: TGTGCCAGCAGTGAATCAATTCCAACAGGGGACGGCTACACCTTC. The chain employs TRBV25-1 and TRBJ1-2, with TRBD1 identical over 7 bases. CDR3 size: 15 residues. The germline CDR1 and CDR2 sequences are MGHDK and SYGVNS. Trimming removed 1 base from V and 8 bases from J; junction bases left unmatched: 10.

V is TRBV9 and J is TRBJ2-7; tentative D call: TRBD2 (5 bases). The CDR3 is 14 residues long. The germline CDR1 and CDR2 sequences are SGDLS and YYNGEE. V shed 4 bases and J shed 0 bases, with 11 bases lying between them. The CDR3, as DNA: TGTGCCAGCAGCATTGGACTGAACTCCTACGAGCAGTACTTC. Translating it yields CASSIGLNSYEQYF. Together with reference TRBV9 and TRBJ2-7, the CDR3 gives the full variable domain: DSGVTQTPKHLITATGQRVTLRCSPRSGDLSVYWYQQSLDQGLQFLIQYYNGEERAKGNILERFSAQQFPDLHSELNLSSLELGDSALYFCASSIGLNSYEQYFGPGTRLTVT.

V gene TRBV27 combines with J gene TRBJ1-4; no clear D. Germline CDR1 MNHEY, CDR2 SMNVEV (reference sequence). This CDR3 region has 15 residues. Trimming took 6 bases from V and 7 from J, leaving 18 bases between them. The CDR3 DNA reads TGTGCCAGCAGACTGCGTCCAAGAGCCGTTGAAAAACTGTTTTTT. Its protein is CASRLRPRAVEKLFF.

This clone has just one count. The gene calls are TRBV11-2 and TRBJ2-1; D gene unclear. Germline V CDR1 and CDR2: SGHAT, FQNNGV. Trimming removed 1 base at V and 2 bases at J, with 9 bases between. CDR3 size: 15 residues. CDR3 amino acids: CASSLADFPYNEQFF. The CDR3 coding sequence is TGTGCCAGCAGCTTAGCAGACTTCCCCTACAATGAGCAGTTCTTC.

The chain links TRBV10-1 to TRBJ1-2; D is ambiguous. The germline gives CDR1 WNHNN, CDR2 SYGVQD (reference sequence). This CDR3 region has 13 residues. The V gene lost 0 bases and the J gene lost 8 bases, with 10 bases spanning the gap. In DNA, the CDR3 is TGCGCCAGCAGTGAGTCCCTGAGGGCCGGCTACACCTTC. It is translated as CASSESLRAGYTF.

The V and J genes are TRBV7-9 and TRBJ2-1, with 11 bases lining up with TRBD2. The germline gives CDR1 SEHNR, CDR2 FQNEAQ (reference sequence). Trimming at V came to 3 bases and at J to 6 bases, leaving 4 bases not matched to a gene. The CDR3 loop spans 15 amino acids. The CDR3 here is CASSFRTSGPNEQFF. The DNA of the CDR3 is TGTGCCAGCAGCTTCAGGACTAGCGGGCCCAATGAGCAGTTCTTC.

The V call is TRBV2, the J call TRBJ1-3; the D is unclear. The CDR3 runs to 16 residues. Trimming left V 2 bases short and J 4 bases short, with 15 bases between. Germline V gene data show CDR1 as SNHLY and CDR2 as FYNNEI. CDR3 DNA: TGTGCCAGCAGTGAACTCCAGCAGACCGGAGGAAACACCATATATTTT. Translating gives CASSELQQTGGNTIYF.

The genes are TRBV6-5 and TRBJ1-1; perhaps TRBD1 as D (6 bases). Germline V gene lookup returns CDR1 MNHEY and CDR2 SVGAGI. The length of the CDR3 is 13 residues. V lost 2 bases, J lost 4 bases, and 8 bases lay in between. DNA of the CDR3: TGTGCCAGCAGTTACAGAGGGGGCACTGAAGCTTTCTTT. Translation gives CASSYRGGTEAFF.

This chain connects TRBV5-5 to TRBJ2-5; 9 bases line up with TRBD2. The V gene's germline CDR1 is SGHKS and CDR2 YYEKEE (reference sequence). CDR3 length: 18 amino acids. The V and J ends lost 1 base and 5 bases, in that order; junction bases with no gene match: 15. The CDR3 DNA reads TGTGCCAGCAGCTTGCTTAGGTCGGGCGGGAGGGCCCGGGAGACCCAGTACTTC. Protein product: CASSLLRSGGRARETQYF.

CDR3 DNA: TGTGCCAGCAGCGTAAATTCGATTTCCCACGAGCAGTACTTC. Amino acids: CASSVNSISHEQYF. The gene calls are TRBV9 and TRBJ2-7; D unclear. Germline V CDR1 and CDR2: SGDLS, YYNGEE. The CDR3 is 14 amino acids. Between the trimmed V and J ends, which lost 1 base and 5 bases, there was a span of 13 bases.

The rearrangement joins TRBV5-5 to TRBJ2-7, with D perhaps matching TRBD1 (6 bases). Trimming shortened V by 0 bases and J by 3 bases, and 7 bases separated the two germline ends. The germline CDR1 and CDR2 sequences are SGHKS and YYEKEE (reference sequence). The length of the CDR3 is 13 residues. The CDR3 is CASSLDRVYEQYF. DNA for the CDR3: TGTGCCAGCAGCTTGGACAGGGTCTACGAGCAGTACTTC.

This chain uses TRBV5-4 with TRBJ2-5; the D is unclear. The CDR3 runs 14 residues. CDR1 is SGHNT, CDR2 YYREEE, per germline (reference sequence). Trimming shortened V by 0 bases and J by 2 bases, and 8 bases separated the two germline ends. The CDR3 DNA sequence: TGTGCCAGCAGCTTGGAGGCTAGTCAAGAGACCCAGTACTTC. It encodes CASSLEASQETQYF.

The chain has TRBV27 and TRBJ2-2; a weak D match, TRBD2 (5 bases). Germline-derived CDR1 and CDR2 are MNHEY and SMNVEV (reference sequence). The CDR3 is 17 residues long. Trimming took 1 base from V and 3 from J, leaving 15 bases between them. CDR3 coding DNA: TGTGCCAGCAGTTTATTGGTTTCTAGCACCGACACCGGGGAGCTGTTTTTT. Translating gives CASSLLVSSTDTGELFF.

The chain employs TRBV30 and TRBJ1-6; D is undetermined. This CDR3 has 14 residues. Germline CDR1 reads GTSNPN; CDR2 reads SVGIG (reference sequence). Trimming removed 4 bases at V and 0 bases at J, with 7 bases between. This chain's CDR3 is CAWTGYSYNSPLHF. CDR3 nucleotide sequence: TGTGCCTGGACAGGTTACTCCTATAATTCACCCCTCCACTTT.